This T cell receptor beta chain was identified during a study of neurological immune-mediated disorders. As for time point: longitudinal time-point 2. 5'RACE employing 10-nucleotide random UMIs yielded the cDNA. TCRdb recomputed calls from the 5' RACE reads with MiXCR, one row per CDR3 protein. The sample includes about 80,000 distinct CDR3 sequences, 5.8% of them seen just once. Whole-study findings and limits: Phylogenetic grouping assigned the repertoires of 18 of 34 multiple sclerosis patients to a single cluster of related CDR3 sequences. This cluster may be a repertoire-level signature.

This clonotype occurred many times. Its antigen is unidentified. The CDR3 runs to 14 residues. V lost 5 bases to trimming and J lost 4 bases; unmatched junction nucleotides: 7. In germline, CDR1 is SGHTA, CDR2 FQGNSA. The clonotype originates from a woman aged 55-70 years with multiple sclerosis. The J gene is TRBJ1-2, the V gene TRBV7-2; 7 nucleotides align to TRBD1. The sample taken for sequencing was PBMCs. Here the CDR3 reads CASSTRQGSYGYTF. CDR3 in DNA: TGTGCCAGCAGCACCCGACAGGGCTCCTATGGCTACACCTTC.